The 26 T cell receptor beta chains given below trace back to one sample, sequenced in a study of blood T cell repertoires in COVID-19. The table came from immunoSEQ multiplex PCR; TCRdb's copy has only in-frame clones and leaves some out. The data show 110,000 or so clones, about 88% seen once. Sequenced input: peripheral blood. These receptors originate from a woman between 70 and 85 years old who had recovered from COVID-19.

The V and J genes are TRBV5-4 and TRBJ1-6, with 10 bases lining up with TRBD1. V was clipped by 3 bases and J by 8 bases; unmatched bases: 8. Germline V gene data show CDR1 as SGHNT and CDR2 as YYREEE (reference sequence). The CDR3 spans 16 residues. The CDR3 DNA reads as TGTGCCAGCAGCTCCGACAGGGGGCGCGTCGATTCACCCCTCCACTTT. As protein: CASSSDRGRVDSPLHF.

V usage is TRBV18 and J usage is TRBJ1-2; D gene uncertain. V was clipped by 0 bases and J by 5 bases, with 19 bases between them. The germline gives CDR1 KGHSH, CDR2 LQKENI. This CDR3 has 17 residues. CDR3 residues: CASSPPGSLRNGYGYTF. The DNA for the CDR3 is TGTGCCAGCTCACCACCTGGGTCGCTGAGGAATGGATATGGCTACACCTTC.

CDR3 sequence reads: CASSQAPFSSTDTQYF. The CDR3 DNA reads as TGCGCCAGCAGCCAAGCCCCGTTTTCTAGCACAGATACGCAGTATTTT. The chain recombines TRBV4-3 with TRBJ2-3; D is unresolved. The V and J ends lost 1 base and 0 bases respectively, with 11 bases between them. Per germline, CDR1 LGHNA and CDR2 YSLEER. CDR3 length: 16 amino acids.

CDR3 sequence: CASSPPWGQGGQDTQYF. The CDR3 nucleotides read TGTGCCAGCTCACCACCGTGGGGACAGGGCGGTCAAGATACGCAGTATTTT. The chain carries TRBV18 and TRBJ2-3; 9 nucleotides agree with TRBD1. Unmatched junction bases numbered 9, after V lost 0 bases and J lost 5 bases. The CDR3 has 17 residues. Germline V gene sequence: CDR1 KGHSH, CDR2 LQKENI.

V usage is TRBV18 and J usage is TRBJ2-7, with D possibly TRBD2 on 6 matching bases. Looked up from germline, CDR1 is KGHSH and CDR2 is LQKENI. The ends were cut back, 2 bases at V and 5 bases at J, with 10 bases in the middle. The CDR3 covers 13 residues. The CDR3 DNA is TGTGCCAGCTCACCAAGGAGGGATCACGAGCAGTACTTC. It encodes CASSPRRDHEQYF. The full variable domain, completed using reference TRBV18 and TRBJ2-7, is NAGVMQNPRHLVRRRGQEARLRCSPMKGHSHVYWYRQLPEEGLKFMVYLQKENIIDESGMPKERFSAEFPKEGPSILRIQQVVRGDSAAYFCASSPRRDHEQYFGPGTRLTVT.

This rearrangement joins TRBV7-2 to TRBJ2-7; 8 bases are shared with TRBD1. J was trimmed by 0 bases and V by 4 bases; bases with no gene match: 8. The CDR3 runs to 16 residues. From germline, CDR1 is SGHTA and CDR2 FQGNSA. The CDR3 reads CASSSRTGRPSYEQYF. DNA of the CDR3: TGTGCCAGCAGCTCCCGGACAGGGAGGCCCTCCTACGAGCAGTACTTC.

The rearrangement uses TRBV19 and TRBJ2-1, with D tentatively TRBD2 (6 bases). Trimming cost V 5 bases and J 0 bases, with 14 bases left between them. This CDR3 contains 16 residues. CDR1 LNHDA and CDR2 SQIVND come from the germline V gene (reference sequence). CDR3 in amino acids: CASSLRRADSYNEQFF. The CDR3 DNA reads TGTGCCAGTAGTTTACGGAGGGCCGACTCCTACAATGAGCAGTTCTTC.

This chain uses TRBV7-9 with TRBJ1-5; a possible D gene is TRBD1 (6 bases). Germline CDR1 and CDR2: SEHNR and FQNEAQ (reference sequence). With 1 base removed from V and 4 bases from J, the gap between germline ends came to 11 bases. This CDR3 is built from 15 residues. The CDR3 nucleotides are TGTGCCAGCAGCTTAGTAGGGCAGGGGAATCAGCCCCAGCATTTT. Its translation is CASSLVGQGNQPQHF.

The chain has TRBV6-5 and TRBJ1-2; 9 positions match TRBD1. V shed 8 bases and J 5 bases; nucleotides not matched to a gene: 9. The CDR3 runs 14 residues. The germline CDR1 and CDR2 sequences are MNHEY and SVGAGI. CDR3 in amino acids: CASDNNRGPYGYTF. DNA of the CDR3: TGTGCCAGCGACAACAACAGGGGGCCGTATGGCTACACCTTC.

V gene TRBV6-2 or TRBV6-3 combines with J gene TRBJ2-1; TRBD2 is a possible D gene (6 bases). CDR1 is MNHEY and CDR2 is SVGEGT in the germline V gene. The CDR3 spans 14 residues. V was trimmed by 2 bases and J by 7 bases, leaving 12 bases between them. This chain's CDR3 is CASSYGLAWNEQFF. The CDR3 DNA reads TGTGCCAGCAGTTACGGTCTAGCGTGGAATGAGCAGTTCTTC.

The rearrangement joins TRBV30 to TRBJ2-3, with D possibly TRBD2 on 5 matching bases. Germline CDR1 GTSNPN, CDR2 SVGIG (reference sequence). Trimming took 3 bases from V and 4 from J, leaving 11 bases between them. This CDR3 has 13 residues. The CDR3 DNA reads TGTGCCTGGAGGGCCGAGGGTCCAGATACGCAGTATTTT. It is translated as CAWRAEGPDTQYF.

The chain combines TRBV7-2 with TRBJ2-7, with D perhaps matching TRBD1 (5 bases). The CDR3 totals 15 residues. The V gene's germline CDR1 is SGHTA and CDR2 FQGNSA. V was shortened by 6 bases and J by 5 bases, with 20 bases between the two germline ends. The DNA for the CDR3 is TGTGCCAGCAGTCCCGGGCAGGGAAGGGCCCACGAGCAGTACTTC. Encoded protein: CASSPGQGRAHEQYF. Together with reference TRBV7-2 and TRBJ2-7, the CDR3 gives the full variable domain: GAGVSQSPSNKVTEKGKDVELRCDPISGHTALYWYRQSLGQGLEFLIYFQGNSAPDKSGLPSDRFSAERTGGSVSTLTIQRTQQEDSAVYLCASSPGQGRAHEQYFGPGTRLTVT.

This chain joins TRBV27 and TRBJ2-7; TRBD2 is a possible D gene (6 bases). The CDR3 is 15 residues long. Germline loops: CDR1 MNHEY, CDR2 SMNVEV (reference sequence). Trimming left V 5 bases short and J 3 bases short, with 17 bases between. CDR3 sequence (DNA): TGTGCCAGCAGTACCAACACCCGGGGGTACTACGAGCAGTACTTC. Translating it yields CASSTNTRGYYEQYF.

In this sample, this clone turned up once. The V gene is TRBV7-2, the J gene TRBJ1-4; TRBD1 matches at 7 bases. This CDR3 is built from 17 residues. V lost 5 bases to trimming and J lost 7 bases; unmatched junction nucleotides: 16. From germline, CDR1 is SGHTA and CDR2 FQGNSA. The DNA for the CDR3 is TGTGCCAGCAGCCGGCAGGGGGGTATCCAGACGCCTGAAAAACTGTTTTTT. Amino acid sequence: CASSRQGGIQTPEKLFF.

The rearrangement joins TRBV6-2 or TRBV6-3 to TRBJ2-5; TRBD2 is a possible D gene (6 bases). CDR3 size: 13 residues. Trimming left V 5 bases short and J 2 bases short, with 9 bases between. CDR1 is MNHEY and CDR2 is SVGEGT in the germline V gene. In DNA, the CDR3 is TGTGCCAGCAGTCGGGACTGGCAAGAGACCCAGTACTTC. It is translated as CASSRDWQETQYF.

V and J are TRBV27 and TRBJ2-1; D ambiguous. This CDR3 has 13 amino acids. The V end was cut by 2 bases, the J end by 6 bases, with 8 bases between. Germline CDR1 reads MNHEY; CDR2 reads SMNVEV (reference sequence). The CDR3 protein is CASSLGSVNEQFF. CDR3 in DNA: TGTGCCAGCAGTTTAGGCAGCGTCAATGAGCAGTTCTTC.

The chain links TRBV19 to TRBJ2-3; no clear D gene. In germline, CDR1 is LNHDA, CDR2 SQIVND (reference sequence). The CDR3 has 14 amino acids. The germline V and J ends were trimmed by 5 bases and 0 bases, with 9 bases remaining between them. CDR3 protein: CASSPTRSTDTQYF. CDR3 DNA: TGTGCCAGTAGTCCGACACGGAGCACAGATACGCAGTATTTT.

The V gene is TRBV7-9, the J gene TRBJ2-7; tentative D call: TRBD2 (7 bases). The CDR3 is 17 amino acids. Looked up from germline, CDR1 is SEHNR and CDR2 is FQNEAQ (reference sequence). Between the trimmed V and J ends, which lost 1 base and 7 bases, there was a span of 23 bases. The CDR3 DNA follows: TGTGCCAGCAGCTTAGTTCTCGGCGGGGGCGATTTAGGGGAGCAGTACTTC. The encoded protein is CASSLVLGGGDLGEQYF. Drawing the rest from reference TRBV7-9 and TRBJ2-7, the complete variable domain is DTGVSQNPRHKITKRGQNVTFRCDPISEHNRLYWYRQTLGQGPEFLTYFQNEAQLEKSRLLSDRFSAERPKGSFSTLEIQRTEQGDSAMYLCASSLVLGGGDLGEQYFGPGTRLTVT.

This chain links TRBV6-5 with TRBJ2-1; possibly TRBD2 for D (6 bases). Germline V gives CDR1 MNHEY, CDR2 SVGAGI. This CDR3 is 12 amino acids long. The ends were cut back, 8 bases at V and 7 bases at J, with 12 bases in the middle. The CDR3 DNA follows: TGTGCCAGCGCGGAGCGGGTAAATGAGCAGTTCTTC. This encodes CASAERVNEQFF.

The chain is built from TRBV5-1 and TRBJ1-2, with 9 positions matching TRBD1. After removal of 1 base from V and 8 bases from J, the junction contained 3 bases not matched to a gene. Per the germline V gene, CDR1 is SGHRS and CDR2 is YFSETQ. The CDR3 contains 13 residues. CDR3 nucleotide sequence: TGCGCCAGCAGCTTGCCGACAGGGGGAGGCTACACCTTC. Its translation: CASSLPTGGGYTF.

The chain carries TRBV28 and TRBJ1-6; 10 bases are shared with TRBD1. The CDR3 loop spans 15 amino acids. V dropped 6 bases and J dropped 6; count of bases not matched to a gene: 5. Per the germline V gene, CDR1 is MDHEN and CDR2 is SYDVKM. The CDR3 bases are TGTGCCAGCAGCGACCGGGACAGGGGTAATTCACCCCTCCACTTT. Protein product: CASSDRDRGNSPLHF.

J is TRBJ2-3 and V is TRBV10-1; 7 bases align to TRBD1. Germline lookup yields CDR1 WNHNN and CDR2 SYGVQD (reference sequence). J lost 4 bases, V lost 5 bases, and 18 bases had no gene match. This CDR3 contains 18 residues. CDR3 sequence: CASSPEIANRGCPDTQYF. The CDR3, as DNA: TGCGCCAGCAGTCCCGAAATAGCTAACAGGGGTTGCCCAGATACGCAGTATTTT.

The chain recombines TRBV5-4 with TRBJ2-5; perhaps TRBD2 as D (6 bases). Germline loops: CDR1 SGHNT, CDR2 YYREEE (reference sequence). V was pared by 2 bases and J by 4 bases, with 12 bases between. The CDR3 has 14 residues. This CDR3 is CASSFREGGETQYF. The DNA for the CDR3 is TGTGCCAGCAGCTTCAGAGAGGGAGGAGAGACCCAGTACTTC.

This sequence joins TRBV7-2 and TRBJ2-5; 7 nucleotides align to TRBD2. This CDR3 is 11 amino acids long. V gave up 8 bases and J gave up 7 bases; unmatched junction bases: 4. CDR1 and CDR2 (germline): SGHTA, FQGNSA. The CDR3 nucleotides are TGTGCCAGCTCCGGCGGGGGGACCCAGTACTTC. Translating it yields CASSGGGTQYF. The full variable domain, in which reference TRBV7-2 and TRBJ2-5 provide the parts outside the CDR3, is GAGVSQSPSNKVTEKGKDVELRCDPISGHTALYWYRQSLGQGLEFLIYFQGNSAPDKSGLPSDRFSAERTGGSVSTLTIQRTQQEDSAVYLCASSGGGTQYFGPGTRLLVL.

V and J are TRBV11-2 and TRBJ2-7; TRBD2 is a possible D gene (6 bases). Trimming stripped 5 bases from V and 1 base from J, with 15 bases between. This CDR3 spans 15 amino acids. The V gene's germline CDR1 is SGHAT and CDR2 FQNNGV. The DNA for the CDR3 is TGTGCCAGCAGCCGCTCGGGGGACTTATCCTACGAGCAGTACTTC. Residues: CASSRSGDLSYEQYF.

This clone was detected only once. The CDR3 DNA reads TGTGCCAGCAGCCTATGGGGGGTTGGGACCTACGAGCAGTACTTC. Translation gives CASSLWGVGTYEQYF. The chain couples TRBV28 to TRBJ2-7; TRBD2 might be the D (6 bases). The germline CDR1 and CDR2 sequences are MDHEN and SYDVKM. This CDR3 is built from 15 residues. V lost 6 bases, J lost 2 bases, and 17 bases lay in between.